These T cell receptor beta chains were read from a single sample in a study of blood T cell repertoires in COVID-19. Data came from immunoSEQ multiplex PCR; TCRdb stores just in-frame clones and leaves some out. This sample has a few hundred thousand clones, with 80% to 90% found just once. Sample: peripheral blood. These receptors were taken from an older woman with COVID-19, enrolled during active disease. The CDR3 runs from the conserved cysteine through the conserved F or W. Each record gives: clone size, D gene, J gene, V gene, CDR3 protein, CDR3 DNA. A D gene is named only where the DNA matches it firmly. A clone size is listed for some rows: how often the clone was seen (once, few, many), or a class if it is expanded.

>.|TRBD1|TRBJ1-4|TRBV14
CASSQTAGTGFDKLFF
TGTGCCAGCAGCCAAACTGCCGGGACAGGGTTCGACAAACTGTTTTTT
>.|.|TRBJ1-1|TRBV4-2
CASSQDLKDRSAFF
TGTGCCAGCAGCCAAGATCTGAAGGACAGATCGGCTTTCTTT
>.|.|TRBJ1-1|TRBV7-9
CASSSVQGVTEAFF
TGTGCCAGCAGCTCAGTACAGGGAGTGACTGAAGCTTTCTTT
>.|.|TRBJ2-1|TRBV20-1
CSSRGYNEQFF
TGCAGCTCTCGGGGCTACAATGAGCAGTTCTTC
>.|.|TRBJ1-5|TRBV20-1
CSASTSTRNQPQHF
TGCAGTGCTAGTACTTCGACAAGAAATCAGCCCCAGCATTTT
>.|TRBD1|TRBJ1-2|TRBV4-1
CASSQEQGSTNYGYTF
TGCGCCAGCAGCCAAGAACAGGGGAGCACTAACTATGGCTACACCTTC
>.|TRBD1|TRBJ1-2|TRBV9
CASSVHDTGAFNYGYTF
TGTGCCAGCAGCGTCCACGATACAGGGGCCTTTAACTATGGCTACACCTTC
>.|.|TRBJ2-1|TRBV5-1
CASSFSLSEQFF
TGCGCCAGCAGCTTTAGTTTGAGCGAGCAGTTCTTC
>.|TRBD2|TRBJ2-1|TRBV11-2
CASSPQGTSGVREQFF
TGTGCCAGCAGCCCTCAGGGGACTAGCGGCGTCCGTGAGCAGTTCTTC
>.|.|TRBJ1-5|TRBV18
CASSPRGGGNQPQHF
TGTGCCAGCTCACCCAGGGGAGGGGGCAATCAGCCCCAGCATTTT
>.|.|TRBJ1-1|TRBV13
CASSPEVFGTEAFF
TGTGCCAGCAGCCCCGAGGTTTTTGGAACTGAAGCTTTCTTT
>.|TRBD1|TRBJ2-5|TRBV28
CASTEQGAPEKTQYF
TGTGCCAGCACCGAACAGGGGGCCCCCGAGAAGACCCAGTACTTC
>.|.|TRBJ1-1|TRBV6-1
CASREGGVRTEAFF
TGTGCCAGCAGAGAAGGGGGGGTAAGGACTGAAGCTTTCTTT
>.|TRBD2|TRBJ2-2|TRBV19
CASTGAGGNTGELFF
TGTGCCAGTACGGGAGCGGGAGGGAACACCGGGGAGCTGTTTTTT
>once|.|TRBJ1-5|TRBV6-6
CASSAVNSNQPQHF
TGTGCCAGCAGTGCGGTAAATAGCAATCAGCCCCAGCATTTT
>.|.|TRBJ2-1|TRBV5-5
CASSPYSLDEQFF
TGTGCCAGCAGTCCTTACTCGTTAGATGAGCAGTTCTTC
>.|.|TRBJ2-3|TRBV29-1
CSVVASSTDTQYF
TGCAGCGTTGTAGCGTCTAGCACAGATACGCAGTATTTT
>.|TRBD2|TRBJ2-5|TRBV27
CASSGLAGGWETQYF
TGTGCCAGCAGCGGACTAGCGGGAGGTTGGGAGACCCAGTACTTC
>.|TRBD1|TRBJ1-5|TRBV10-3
CAISQTGGAGNQPQHF
TGTGCCATCAGCCAAACAGGGGGCGCGGGGAATCAGCCCCAGCATTTT
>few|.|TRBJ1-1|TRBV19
CASSTRTRSDTEAFF
TGTGCCAGTAGTACACGGACAAGAAGTGACACTGAAGCTTTCTTT
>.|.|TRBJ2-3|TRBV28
CASSLRVTGFTDTQYF
TGTGCCAGCAGTTTACGTGTGACAGGATTCACAGATACGCAGTATTTT
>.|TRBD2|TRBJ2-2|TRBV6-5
CASSYSRLAGAGELFF
TGTGCCAGCAGTTACTCCCGTCTAGCGGGAGCCGGGGAGCTGTTTTTT
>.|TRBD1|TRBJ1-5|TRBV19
CASSTTGGSQPQHF
TGTGCCAGTAGTACGACAGGGGGGAGTCAGCCCCAGCATTTT
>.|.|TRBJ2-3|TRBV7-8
CASSFMRASTDTQYF
TGTGCCAGCAGCTTTATGCGGGCAAGCACAGATACGCAGTATTTT
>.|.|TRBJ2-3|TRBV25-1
CASSDRVISTDTQYF
TGTGCCAGCAGTGATAGAGTTATTAGCACAGATACGCAGTATTTT
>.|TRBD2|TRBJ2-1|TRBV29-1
CSVLLAGVNEQFF
TGCAGCGTTTTGCTAGCGGGAGTCAATGAGCAGTTCTTC
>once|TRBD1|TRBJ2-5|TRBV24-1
CATSKAGGGETQYF
TGTGCCACCAGTAAGGCAGGGGGCGGTGAGACCCAGTACTTC
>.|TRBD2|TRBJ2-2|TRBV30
CDSDPPPSGRLTGELFF
TGTGACTCTGACCCCCCACCTAGCGGGAGATTAACCGGGGAGCTGTTTTTT
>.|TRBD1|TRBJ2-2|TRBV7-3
CASSTGQGQTGELFF
TGTGCCAGCAGCACTGGACAGGGCCAAACCGGGGAGCTGTTTTTT
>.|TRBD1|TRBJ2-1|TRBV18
CASSPGQGRDNEQFF
TGTGCCAGCTCACCCGGACAGGGGAGGGACAATGAGCAGTTCTTC
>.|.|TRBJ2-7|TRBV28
CASSPPGQILSYEQYF
TGTGCCAGCAGCCCCCCCGGACAGATACTTTCCTACGAGCAGTACTTC
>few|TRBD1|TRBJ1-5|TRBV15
CATSDRGLSQPQHF
TGTGCCACCTCTGACAGGGGGCTTAGTCAGCCCCAGCATTTT
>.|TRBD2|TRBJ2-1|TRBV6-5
CASSQGLADNEQFF
TGTGCCAGCAGCCAAGGACTAGCGGACAATGAGCAGTTCTTC
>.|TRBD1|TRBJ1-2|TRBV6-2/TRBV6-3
CASSVMTGGAGYTF
TGTGCCAGCAGTGTCATGACAGGGGGCGCGGGCTACACCTTC
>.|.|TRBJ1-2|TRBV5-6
CASSLEGGAYGYTF
TGTGCCAGCAGCTTGGAGGGAGGAGCCTATGGCTACACCTTC
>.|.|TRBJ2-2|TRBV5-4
CASSLVRLGGTGELFF
TGTGCCAGCAGCTTGGTCCGTTTGGGGGGCACCGGGGAGCTGTTTTTT
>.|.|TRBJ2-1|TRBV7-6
CASSRSLSSYNEQFF
TGTGCCAGCAGCCGAAGTTTGAGCTCCTACAATGAGCAGTTCTTC
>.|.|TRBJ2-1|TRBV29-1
CSVHSSYNEQFF
TGCAGCGTTCACAGCTCCTACAATGAGCAGTTCTTC
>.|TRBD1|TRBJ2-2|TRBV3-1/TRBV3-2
CASSQDPLSRGTGELFF
TGTGCCAGCAGCCAAGATCCCCTATCCAGGGGGACCGGGGAGCTGTTTTTT
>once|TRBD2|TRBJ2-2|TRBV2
CASSALAGGTGELFF
TGTGCCAGCAGTGCCCTAGCGGGAGGGACCGGGGAGCTGTTTTTT
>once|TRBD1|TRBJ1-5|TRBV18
CASSPTTGGSQQPQHF
TGTGCCAGCTCCCCTACGACAGGGGGCTCTCAACAGCCCCAGCATTTT
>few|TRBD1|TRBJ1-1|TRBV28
CASSLLTGETEAFF
TGTGCCAGCAGCCTTCTGACAGGGGAGACTGAAGCTTTCTTT
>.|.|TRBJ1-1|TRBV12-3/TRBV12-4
CASSLGAGVKAFF
TGTGCCAGCAGTTTAGGTGCAGGGGTGAAAGCTTTCTTT
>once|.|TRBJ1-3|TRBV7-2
CASSLVTGFTGNTIYF
TGTGCCAGCAGCTTAGTAACAGGGTTTACTGGAAACACCATATATTTT
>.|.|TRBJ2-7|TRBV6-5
CASTGATYEQYF
TGTGCCAGCACAGGGGCCACCTACGAGCAGTACTTC
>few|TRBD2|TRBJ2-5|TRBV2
CASSQTSGDIQETQYF
TGTGCCAGCAGTCAAACTAGCGGGGATATTCAAGAGACCCAGTACTTC
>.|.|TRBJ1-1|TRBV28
CASSLNTYGAEAFF
TGTGCCAGCAGTTTAAATACATACGGGGCTGAAGCTTTCTTT
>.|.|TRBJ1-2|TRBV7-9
CASSLGAGLWGYTF
TGTGCCAGCAGCTTAGGAGCGGGTCTATGGGGCTACACCTTC
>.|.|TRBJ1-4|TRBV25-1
CASSTGGEKLFF
TGTGCCAGCAGTACGGGTGGTGAAAAACTGTTTTTT
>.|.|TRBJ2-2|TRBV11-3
CASSLVSRGELFF
TGTGCCAGCAGCTTAGTCTCTCGGGGGGAGCTGTTTTTT